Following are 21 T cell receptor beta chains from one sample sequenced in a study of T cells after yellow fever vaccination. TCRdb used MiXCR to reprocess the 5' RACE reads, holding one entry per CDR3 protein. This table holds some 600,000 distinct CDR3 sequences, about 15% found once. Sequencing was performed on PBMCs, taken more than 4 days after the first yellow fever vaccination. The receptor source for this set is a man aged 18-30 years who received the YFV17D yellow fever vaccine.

CDR3 coding DNA: TGCGCCAGCGGTGTACTTGATCACACTGAAGCTTTCTTT. This encodes CASGVLDHTEAFF. The chain joins TRBV5-1 to TRBJ1-1; D ambiguous. The V gene lost 7 bases and the J gene lost 3 bases, with 13 bases spanning the gap. The CDR3 length is 13 residues. From germline, CDR1 is SGHRS and CDR2 YFSETQ.

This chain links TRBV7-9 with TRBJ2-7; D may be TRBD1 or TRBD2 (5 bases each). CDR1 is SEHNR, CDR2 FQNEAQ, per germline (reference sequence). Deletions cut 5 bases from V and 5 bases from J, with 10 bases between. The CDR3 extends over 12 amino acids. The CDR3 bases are TGTGCCAGCAGCCTCCAGGGAGACGAGCAGTACGTC. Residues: CASSLQGDEQYV.

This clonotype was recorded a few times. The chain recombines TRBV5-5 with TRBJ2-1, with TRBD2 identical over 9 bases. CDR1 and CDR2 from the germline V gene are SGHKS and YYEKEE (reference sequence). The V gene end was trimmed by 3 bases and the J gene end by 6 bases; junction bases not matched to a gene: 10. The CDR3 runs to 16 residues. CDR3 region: CASSSTPLAGPNEQFF. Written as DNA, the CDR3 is TGTGCCAGCAGCTCAACCCCTCTAGCGGGGCCCAATGAGCAGTTCTTC. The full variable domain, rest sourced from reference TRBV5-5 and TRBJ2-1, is DAGVTQSPTHLIKTRGQQVTLRCSPISGHKSVSWYQQVLGQGPQFIFQYYEKEERGRGNFPDRFSARQFPNYSSELNVNALLLGDSALYLCASSSTPLAGPNEQFFGPGTRLTVL.

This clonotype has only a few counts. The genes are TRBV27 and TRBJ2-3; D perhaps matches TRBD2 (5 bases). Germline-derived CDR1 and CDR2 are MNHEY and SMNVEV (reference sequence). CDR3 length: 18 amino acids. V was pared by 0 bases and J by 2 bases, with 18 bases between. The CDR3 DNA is TGTGCCAGCAGTTTATCCCCAAGACTAACCGCCCCCACAGATACGCAGTATTTT. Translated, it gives CASSLSPRLTAPTDTQYF.

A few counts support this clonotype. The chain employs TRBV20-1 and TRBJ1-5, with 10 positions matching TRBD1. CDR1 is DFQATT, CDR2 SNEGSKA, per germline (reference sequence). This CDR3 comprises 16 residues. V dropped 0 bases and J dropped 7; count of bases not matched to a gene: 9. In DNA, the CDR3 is TGCAGTGCTAGAGAGGCAGGGGACAGGGGAGGACAGCCCCAGCATTTT. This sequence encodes CSAREAGDRGGQPQHF.

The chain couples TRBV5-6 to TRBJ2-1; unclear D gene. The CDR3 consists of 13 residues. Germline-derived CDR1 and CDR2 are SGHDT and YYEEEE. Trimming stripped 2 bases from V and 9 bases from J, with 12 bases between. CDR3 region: CASSLSMGSEQFF. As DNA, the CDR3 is TGTGCCAGCAGCTTATCGATGGGCAGTGAGCAGTTCTTC.

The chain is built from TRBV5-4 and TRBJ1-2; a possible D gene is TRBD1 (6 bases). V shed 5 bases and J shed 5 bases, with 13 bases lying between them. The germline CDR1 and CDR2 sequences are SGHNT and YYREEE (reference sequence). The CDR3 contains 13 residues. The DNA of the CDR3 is TGTGCCAGCAGTTCTGATACAGGGTATGGCTACACCTTC. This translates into CASSSDTGYGYTF.

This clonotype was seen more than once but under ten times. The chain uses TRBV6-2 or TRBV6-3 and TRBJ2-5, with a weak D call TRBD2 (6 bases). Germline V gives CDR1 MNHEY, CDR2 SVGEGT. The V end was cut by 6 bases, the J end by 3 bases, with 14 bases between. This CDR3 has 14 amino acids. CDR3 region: CASSPGGAKETQYF. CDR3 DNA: TGTGCCAGCAGCCCAGGAGGGGCGAAAGAGACCCAGTACTTC.

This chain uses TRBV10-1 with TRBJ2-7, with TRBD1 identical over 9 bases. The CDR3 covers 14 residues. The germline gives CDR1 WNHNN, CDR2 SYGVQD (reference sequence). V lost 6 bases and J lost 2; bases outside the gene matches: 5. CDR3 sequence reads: CASSRTGVAYEQYF. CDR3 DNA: TGCGCCAGCAGCAGGACAGGGGTGGCCTACGAGCAGTACTTC.

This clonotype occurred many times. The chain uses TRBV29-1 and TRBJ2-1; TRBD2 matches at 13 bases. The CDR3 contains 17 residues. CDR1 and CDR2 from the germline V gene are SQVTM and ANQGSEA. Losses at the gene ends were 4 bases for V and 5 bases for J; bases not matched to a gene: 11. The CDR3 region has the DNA TGCAGCGTTGGGGGACTAGCGGGGTTCGCCCTCCACAATGAGCAGTTCTTC. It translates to CSVGGLAGFALHNEQFF.

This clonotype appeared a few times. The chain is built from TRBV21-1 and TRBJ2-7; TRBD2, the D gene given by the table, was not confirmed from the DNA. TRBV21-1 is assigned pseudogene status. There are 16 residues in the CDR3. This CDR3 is CASSKVEGMLPYEQYV. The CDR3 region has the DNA TGTGCCAGCAGCAAAGTCGAGGGTATGTTACCCTACGAGCAGTACGTC.

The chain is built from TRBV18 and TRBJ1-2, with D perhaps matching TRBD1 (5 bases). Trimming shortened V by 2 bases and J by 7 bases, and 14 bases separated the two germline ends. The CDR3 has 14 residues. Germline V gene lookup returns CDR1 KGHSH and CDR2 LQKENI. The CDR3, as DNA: TGTGCCAGCTCACCATCGGACCAGGGCAGTGGCTACACCTTC. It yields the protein CASSPSDQGSGYTF.

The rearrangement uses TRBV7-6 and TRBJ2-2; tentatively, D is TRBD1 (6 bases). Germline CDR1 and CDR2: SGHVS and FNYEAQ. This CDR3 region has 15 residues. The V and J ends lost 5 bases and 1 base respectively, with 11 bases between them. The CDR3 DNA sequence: TGTGCCAGCAGCCCTTGGACAGAGAACACCGGGGAGCTGTTTTTT. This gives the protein CASSPWTENTGELFF.

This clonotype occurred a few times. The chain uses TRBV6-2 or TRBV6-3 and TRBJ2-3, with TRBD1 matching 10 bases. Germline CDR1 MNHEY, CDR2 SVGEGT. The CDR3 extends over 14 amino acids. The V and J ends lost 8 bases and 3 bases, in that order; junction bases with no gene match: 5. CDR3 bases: TGTGCCAGCGGTCCGGGACAGGGGACAGATACGCAGTATTTT. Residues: CASGPGQGTDTQYF.

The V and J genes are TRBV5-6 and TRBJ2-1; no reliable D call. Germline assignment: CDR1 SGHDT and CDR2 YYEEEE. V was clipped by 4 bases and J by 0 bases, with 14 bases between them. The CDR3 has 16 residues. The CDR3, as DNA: TGTGCCAGCAGCGCACTGACCGAGAGCTCCTACAATGAGCAGTTCTTC. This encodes CASSALTESSYNEQFF.

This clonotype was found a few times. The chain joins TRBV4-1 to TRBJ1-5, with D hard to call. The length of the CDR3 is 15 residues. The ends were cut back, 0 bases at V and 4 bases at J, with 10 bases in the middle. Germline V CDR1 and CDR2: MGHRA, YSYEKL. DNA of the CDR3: TGCGCCAGCAGCCAAGAGGGGAGCTTTAATCAGCCCCAGCATTTT. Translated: CASSQEGSFNQPQHF.

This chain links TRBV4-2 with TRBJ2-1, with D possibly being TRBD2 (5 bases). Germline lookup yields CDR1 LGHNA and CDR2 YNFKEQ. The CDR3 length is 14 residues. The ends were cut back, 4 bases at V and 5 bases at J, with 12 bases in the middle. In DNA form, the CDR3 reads TGTGCCAGCAGCCTATCAGCGGCTAACAATGAGCAGTTCTTC. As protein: CASSLSAANNEQFF.

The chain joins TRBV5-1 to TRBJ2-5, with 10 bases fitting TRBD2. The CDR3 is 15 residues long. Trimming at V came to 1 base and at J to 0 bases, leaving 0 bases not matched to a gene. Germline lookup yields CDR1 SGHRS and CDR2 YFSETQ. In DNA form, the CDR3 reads TGCGCCAGCAGCTTGCTAGCGGGGGACCAAGAGACCCAGTACTTC. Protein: CASSLLAGDQETQYF.

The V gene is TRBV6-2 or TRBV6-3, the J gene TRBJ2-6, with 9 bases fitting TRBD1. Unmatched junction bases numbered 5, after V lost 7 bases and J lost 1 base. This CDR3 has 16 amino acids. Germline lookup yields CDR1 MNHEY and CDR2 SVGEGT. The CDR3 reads CASTLQGASGANVLTF. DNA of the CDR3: TGTGCCAGCACCCTACAGGGGGCGTCTGGGGCCAACGTCCTGACTTTC.

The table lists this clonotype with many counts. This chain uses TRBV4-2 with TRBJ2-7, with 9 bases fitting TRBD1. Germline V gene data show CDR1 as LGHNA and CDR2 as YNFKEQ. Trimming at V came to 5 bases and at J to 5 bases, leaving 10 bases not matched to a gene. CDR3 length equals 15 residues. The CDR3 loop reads CASSVLWDRENEQYF. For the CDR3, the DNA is TGTGCCAGCAGCGTCCTTTGGGACAGGGAGAACGAGCAGTACTTC.

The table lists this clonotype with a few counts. The CDR3 reads CASSLVANTDTQYF. The DNA of the CDR3 is TGTGCCAGCAGCTTGGTGGCCAACACAGATACGCAGTATTTT. The V and J genes are TRBV5-6 and TRBJ2-3, with unresolved D. Germline V gene data show CDR1 as SGHDT and CDR2 as YYEEEE. Trimming took off 0 bases at V and 2 bases at J, with 7 bases between the two ends. This CDR3 spans 14 amino acids.